A single TCR beta chain is shown here with its context. Its specific antigen is unknown. Within one base of it there is no much larger clone, and no base qualities were kept. The immunoSEQ Assay, a bias-controlled multiplex PCR, was used to amplify TCRbeta CDR3 regions from genomic DNA. Under the source paper's analysis protocol: Nucleated cell counts per sample were estimated from amplification of reference gene primers within the assay. To quantify the absolute abundance of each unique TCRbeta CDR3 rearrangement, sequence reads were collapsed and filtered. For each sample, productive Simpson clonality was calculated as the square root of Simpson's diversity index across productive rearrangements. What TCRdb holds here is the immuneACCESS table cut down to in-frame rearrangements. Part of the clones is not present; checked against another copy, under half of the missing clones reflect an unresolved V gene, and the others are unexplained. V, J and clone size were drawn from that table, and D and trimming were deduced from the DNA. The sample table shows tens of thousands of clones, and 80% to 90% are seen once. Approximately 13% of the sample lies in the top ten.

This record belongs to a study of blood T cell repertoires in COVID-19 (dated by TCRdb to between 2020 and 2021). About the investigation overall: Collaborator samples came from the United States, Italy and Spain and covered acute and convalescent phases of COVID-19. The material from the prospective study consisted of cDNA or gDNA derived from T cells, B-cell-depleted T cells, or PBMCs. The dataset comprised deeply sampled blood TCRbeta repertoires from subjects exposed to, actively infected with, or recovered from COVID-19. The repertoires were made available in a free public database intended to serve as a resource for research on the immune response to SARS-CoV-2. Samples came from the ongoing ImmuneRACE study (first 160 participants) plus 1,254 subjects from 6 global collaborators. Sample metadata almost always included a de-identified subject ID, COVID-19 status, age in years and sex. HLA class I and class II types, where available, came from metadata supplied by the sample provider rather than from assay-based typing.

Collaborating institutions collected whole blood in K2EDTA tubes following their own protocols. For TCRbeta analysis, collaborators shipped samples as frozen whole blood, isolated PBMCs, or DNA extracted from either of those sample types. Findings and caveats that apply to the study as a whole: The quantity of clinical and demographic metadata differed by source and by participant and was supplied without curation.

The specimen sequenced was peripheral blood. The receptor comes from a woman aged 70-85 years in a cohort sampled during active COVID-19.

This receptor has the CDR3 CAISAPGTVYGYTF. The DNA sequence is as follows: TGTGCCATCAGTGCTCCCGGGACAGTTTATGGCTACACCTTC. Recombination connected TRBV10-3 to TRBJ1-2; 7 middle bases align to TRBD1. Unmatched junction bases come to 7, with V trimmed by 4 bases and J by 5 bases. The CDR3 has 14 amino acids, counting the end cysteine and phenylalanine. Only the CDR3 DNA stays, 42 bases, in frame from base 1. CDR1 ENHRY and CDR2 SYGVKD are derived from the germline V gene.